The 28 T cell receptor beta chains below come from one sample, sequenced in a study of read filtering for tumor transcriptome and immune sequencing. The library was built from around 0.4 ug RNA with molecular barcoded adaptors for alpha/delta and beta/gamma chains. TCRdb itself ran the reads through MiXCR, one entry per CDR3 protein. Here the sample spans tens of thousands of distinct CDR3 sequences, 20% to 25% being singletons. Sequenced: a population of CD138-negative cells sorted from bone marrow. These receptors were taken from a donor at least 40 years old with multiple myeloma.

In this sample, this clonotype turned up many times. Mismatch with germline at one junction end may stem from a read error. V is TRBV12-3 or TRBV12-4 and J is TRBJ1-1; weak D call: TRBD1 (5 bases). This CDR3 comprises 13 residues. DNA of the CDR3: TGTGCCAGCAGTGTCGGGGCTTACGGGGATGCGAGATTT. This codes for CASSVGAYGDARF.

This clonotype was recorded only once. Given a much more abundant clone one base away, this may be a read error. CDR3 sequence: CASSTGPRSSYELYF. The CDR3 DNA reads TGTGCCAGCAGTACCGGGCCTCGAAGCTCCTACGAGCTGTACTTC. The J gene is TRBJ2-7, the V gene TRBV27; D uncertain. The CDR3 loop spans 15 amino acids. Germline V lookup: CDR1 MNHEY, CDR2 SMNVEV (reference sequence).

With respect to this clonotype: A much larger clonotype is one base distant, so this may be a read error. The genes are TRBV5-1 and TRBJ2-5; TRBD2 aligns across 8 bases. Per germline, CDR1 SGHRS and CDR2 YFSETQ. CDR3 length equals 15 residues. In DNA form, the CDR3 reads TGCGCCAGCAGCTCAGCGGGGGCCGTACAAGAGACCCAGCACTTC. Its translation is CASSSAGAVQETQHF.

CDR3 sequence: CSAQNYEQYF. The DNA of the CDR3 is TGCAGTGCTCAAAACTACGAGCAGTACTTC. The V and J genes are TRBV20-1 and TRBJ2-7; the D is unclear. The CDR3 contains 10 residues. The ends were cut back, 5 bases at V and 3 bases at J, with 5 bases in the middle. CDR1 is DFQATT, CDR2 SNEGSKA, per germline (reference sequence).

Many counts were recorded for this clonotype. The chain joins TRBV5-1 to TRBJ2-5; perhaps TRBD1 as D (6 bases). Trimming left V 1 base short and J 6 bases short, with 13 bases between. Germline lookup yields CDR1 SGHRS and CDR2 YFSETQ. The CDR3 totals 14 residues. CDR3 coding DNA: TGCGCCAGCAGCTTGCCACAGGGAGACCAGACCCAGTACTTC. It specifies CASSLPQGDQTQYF.

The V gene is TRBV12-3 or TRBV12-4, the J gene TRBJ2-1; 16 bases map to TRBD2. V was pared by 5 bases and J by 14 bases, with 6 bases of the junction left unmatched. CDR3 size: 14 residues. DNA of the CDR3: TGTGCCAGCAGTGCCGGGACTAGCGGGGGGGGAGAGTTCTTC. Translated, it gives CASSAGTSGGGEFF.

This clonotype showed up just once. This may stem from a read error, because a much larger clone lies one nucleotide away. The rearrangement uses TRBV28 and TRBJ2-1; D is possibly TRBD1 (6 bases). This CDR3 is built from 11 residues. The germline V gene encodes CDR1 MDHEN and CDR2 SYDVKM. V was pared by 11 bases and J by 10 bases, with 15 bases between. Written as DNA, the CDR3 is TGTGCCGCCTCAGGGGTCCACGAGCAGTTCTTC. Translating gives CAASGVHEQFF.

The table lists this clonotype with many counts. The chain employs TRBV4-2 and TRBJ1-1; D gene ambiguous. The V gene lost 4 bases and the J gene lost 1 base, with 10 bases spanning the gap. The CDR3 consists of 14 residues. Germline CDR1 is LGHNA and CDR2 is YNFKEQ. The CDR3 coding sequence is TGTGCCAGCAGCCTCCTCACGGAGAACACTGAAGCTTTCTTT. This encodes CASSLLTENTEAFF.

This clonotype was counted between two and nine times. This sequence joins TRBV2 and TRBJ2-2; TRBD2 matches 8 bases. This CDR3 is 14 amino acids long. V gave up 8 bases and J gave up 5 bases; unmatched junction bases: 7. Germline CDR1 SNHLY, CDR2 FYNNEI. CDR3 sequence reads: CASEAGGGTGELFF. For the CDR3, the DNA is TGTGCCAGCGAGGCGGGGGGAGGGACCGGGGAGCTGTTTTTT. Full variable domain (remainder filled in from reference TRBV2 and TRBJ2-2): EPEVTQTPSHQVTQMGQEVILRCVPISNHLYFYWYRQILGQKVEFLVSFYNNEISEKSEIFDDQFSVERPDGSNFTLKIRSTKLEDSAMYFCASEAGGGTGELFFGEGSRLTVL.

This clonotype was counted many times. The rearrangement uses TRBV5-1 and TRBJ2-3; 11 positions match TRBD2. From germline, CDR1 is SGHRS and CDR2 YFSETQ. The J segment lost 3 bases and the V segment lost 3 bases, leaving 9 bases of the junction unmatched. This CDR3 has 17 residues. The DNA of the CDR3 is TGCGCCAGCAGCTGGGGTAGCGGGGGGGCCTGGACAGATACGCAGTATTTT. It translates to CASSWGSGGAWTDTQYF.

As DNA, the CDR3 is TGTGCCATCAGAGGACAGACCTACAATGAGCAGTTCTTC. This translates into CAIRGQTYNEQFF. The chain employs TRBV10-3 and TRBJ2-1, with TRBD1 as a possible D gene (6 bases). This CDR3 spans 13 amino acids. V lost 6 bases and J lost 2, with 8 bases in between. The germline CDR1 and CDR2 sequences are ENHRY and SYGVKD.

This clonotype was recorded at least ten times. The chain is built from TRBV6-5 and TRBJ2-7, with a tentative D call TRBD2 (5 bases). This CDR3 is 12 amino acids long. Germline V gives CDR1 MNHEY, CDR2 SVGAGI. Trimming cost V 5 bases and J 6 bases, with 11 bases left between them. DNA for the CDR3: TGTGCCAGCAGTCTCCGAGGGTTCGAGCAGTACTTC. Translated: CASSLRGFEQYF.

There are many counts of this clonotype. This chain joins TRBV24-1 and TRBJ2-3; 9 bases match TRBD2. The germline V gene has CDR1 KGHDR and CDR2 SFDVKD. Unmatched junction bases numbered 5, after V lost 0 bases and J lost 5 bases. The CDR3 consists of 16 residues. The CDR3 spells CATSDLAGGPGDTQYF. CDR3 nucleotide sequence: TGTGCCACCAGTGATTTGGCGGGGGGGCCGGGAGATACGCAGTATTTT.

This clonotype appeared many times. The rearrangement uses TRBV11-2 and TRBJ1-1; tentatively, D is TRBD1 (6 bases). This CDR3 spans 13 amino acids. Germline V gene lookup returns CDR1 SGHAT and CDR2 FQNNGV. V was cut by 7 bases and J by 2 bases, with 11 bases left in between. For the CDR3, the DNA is TGTGCCAGCAACCGACAGGCTAACACTGAAGCTTTCTTT. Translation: CASNRQANTEAFF.

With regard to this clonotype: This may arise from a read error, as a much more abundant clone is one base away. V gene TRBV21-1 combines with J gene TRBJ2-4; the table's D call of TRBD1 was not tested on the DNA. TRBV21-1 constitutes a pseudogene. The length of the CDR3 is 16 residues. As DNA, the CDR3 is TGTGCCAGCAGCAGTTGTCCGGGCTCAGCCAAAAACATTCAGTACTTC. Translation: CASSSCPGSAKNIQYF.

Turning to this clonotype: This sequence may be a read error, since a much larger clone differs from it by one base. The CDR3 DNA sequence: TGTGCCACCGCGCGGGTAACCACCGGGGAGCTGTTTTTT. It specifies CATARVTTGELFF. The chain combines TRBV9 with TRBJ2-2; possible D gene TRBD2, 5 bases. Germline assignment: CDR1 SGDLS and CDR2 YYNGEE. This CDR3 has 13 amino acids. Trimming left V 9 bases short and J 4 bases short, with 13 bases between.

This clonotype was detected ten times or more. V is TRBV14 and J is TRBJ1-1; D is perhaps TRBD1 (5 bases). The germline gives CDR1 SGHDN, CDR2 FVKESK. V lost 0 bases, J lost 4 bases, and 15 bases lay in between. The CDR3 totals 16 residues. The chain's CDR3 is CASSQDLGTGSTEAFF. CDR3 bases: TGTGCCAGCAGCCAAGATCTAGGGACGGGTAGCACTGAAGCTTTCTTT.

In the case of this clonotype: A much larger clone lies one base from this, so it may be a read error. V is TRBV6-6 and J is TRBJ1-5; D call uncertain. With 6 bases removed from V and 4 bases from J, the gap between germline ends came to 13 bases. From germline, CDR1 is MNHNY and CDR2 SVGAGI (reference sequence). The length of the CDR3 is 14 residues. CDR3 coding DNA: TGTGCCAGCAGCGTTGCACGGAGAAATCAGCCCCAGCATTTT. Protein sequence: CASSVARRNQPQHF.

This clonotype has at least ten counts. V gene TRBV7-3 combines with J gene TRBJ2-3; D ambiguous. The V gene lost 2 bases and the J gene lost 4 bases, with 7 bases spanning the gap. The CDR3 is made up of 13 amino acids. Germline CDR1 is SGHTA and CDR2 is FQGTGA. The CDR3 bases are TGTGCCAGCAGCTTAGCTCAGGCAGATACGCAGTATTTT. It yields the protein CASSLAQADTQYF.

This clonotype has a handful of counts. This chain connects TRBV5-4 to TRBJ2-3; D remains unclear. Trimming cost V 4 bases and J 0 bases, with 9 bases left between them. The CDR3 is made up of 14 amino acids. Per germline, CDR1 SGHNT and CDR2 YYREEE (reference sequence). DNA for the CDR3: TGTGCCAGCAGCCGACCCACTAGCACAGATACGCAGTATTTT. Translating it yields CASSRPTSTDTQYF. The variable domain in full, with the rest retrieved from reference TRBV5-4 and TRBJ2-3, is ETGVTQSPTHLIKTRGQQVTLRCSSQSGHNTVSWYQQALGQGPQFIFQYYREEENGRGNFPPRFSGLQFPNYSSELNVNALELDDSALYLCASSRPTSTDTQYFGPGTRLTVL.

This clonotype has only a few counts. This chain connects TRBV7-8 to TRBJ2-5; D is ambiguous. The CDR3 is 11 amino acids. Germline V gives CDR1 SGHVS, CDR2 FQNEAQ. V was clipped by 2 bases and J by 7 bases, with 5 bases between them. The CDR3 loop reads CASSLLGTQYF. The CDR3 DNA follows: TGTGCCAGCAGCTTACTGGGGACCCAGTACTTC.

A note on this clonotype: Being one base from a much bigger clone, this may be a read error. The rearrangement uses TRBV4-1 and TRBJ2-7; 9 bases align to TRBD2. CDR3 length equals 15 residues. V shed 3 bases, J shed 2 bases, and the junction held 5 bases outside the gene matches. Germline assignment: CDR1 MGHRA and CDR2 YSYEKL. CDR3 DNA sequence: TGCGCCAGCAGCCAGGGACCTAGCGGGGCCTACGAGCAGTACTTC. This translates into CASSQGPSGAYEQYF.

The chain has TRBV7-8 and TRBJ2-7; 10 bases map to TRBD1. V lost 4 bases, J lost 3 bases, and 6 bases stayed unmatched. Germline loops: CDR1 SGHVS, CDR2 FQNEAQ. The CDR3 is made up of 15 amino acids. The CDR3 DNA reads TGTGCCAGCAGCTCCTGGGACAGGGGAGGCTACGAGCAGTACTTC. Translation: CASSSWDRGGYEQYF.

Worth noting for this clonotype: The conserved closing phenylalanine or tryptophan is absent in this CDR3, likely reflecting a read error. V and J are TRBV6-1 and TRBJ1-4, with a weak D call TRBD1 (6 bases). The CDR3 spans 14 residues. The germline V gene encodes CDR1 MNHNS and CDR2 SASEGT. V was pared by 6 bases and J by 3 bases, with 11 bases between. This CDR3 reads CASSMAGANEKLFL. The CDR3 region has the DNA TGTGCCAGCAGCATGGCAGGGGCTAATGAAAAACTGTTTCTT.

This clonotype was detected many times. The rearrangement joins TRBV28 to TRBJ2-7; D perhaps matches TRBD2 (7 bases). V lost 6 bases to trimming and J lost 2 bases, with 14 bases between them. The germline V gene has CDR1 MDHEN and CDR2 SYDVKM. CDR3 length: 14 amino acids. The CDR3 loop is CASRGGPNPYEQYF. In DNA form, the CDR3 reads TGTGCCAGCAGGGGGGGGCCCAACCCCTACGAGCAGTACTTC.

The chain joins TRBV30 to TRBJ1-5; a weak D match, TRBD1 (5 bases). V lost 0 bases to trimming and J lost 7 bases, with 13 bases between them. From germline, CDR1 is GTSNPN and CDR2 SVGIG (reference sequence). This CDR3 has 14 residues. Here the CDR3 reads CAWSVGTKGQPQHF. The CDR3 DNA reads TGTGCCTGGAGTGTTGGGACCAAGGGGCAGCCCCAGCATTTT.

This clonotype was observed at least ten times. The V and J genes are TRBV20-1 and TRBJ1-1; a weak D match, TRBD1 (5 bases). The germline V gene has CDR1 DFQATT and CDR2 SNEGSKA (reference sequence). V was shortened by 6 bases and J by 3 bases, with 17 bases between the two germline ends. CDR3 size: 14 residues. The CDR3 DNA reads TGCAGTGCACCCAGCTGGGGAGGGGACACTGAAGCTTTCTTT. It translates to CSAPSWGGDTEAFF.

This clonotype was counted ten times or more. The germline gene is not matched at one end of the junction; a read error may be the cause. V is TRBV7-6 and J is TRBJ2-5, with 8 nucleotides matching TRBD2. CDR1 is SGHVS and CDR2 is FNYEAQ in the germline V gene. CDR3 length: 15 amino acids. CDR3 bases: TGTGCCAGCAACCCCGGCGGCGGGGGGCAAGGGACCCAGTACTTC. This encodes CASNPGGGGQGTQYF.